The 2 T cell receptor beta chains presented below share a single source sample, sequenced in a study of human T cells and chemical hapten exposure. TCRdb re-derived calls from the RACE reads in MiXCR, one entry per CDR3 protein. The sample has tens of thousands of distinct CDR3 sequences, about 10% seen once. Time point in this sample: patch test 1, 2 weeks after DPC sensitization. Documented treatment: therapeutic diphenylcyclopropenone sensitization with weekly scalp DPC. The starting material was whole blood, obtained in connection with sensitization to the hapten diphenylcyclopropenone (DPC). These receptor sequences come from a man aged 40-49 years with alopecia areata. Some clones in this sample may be carry-over from other donors' samples.

This rearrangement joins TRBV6-6 to TRBJ2-3; the D is unclear. Germline V gene data show CDR1 as MNHNY and CDR2 as SVGAGI (reference sequence). CDR3 length: 13 amino acids. With 5 bases removed from V and 1 base from J, the gap between germline ends came to 7 bases. This CDR3 reads CASSPTGTDTQYF. As DNA, the CDR3 is TGTGCCAGCAGTCCTACAGGCACAGATACGCAGTATTTT.

This clonotype was detected a few times. The chain joins TRBV6-6 to TRBJ1-4; 11 bases match TRBD1. V shed 8 bases, J shed 8 bases, and the junction held 10 bases outside the gene matches. This CDR3 is 15 amino acids long. From germline, CDR1 is MNHNY and CDR2 SVGAGI (reference sequence). CDR3 nucleotides: TGTGCCAGCTATGACCCCCGGGACAGGGGGGAAAAACTGTTTTTT. The encoded protein is CASYDPRDRGEKLFF.